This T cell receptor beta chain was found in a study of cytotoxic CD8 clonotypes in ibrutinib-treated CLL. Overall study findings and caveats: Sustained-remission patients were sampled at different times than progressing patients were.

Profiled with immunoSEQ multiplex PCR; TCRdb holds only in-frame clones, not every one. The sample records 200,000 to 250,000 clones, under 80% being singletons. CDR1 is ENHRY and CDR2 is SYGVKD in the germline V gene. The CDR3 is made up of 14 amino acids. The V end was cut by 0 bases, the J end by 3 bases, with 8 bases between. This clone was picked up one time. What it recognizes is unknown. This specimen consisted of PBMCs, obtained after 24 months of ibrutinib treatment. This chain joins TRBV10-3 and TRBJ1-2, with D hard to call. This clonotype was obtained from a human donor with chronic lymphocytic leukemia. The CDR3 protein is CAISESAAYYGYTF. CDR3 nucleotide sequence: TGTGCCATCAGTGAGTCGGCGGCCTACTATGGCTACACCTTC.